This TCR beta chain was profiled in a study of Ad26.COV2.S vaccination and SARS-CoV-2 variants. Profiled with immunoSEQ multiplex PCR; TCRdb holds only in-frame clones, not every one. Of 300,000 to 350,000 clones listed, about 86% are singletons. The study's findings and limits: In TCR breadth and depth analyses, total T cell responses may have been underestimated.

There are 16 residues in the CDR3. Germline CDR1 SGHAT, CDR2 FQNNGV. V lost 3 bases and J 1 base, leaving 12 bases between the germline ends. Indicated treatment: some 20 received Ad26.COV2.S at low or high dose, single or two shots; several received placebo; per-sample allocation not given. Samples came from day 63 after the first vaccine or placebo injection. Notes on this clone: Its antigen is as yet unknown.

This TCR was recovered from a person between 18 and 65 years old who received the Ad26.COV2.S COVID-19 vaccine or a placebo. The chain joins TRBV11-2 to TRBJ2-2, with D possibly being TRBD2 (6 bases). Sequencing used peripheral blood, obtained in a trial of Ad26.COV2.S vaccine versus placebo. The CDR3: CASSLGRPKNTGELFF. CDR3 DNA: TGTGCCAGCAGCTTGGGGAGGCCCAAGAACACCGGGGAGCTGTTTTTT.